This T cell receptor beta chain derives from a study of T cell repertoires in cytomegalovirus infection. Study as a whole: Evidence of both CMV infection and a matching HLA type came from public TCR beta signatures.

The germline V gene encodes CDR1 SGHAT and CDR2 FQNNGV. The CDR3 extends over 19 amino acids. V was pared by 5 bases and J by 4 bases, with 24 bases between. Study-level points and caveats: The study identified carriers of CMV plus the relevant HLA from cumulative public TCR beta family frequency. The ex vivo response showed dominance by HLA-C-restricted CMV-specific TCR beta clonotypes.

TCRdb itself ran the reads through MiXCR, one entry per CDR3 protein. In the table there are 450,000 to 600,000 distinct CDR3 sequences, roughly 10% of which are singletons. In regard to this clonotype: The antigen is unknown.

Input material: PBMCs. This clonotype was obtained from a human donor in good health (CMV status not recorded). Some clones in this sample may be carry-over from other donors' samples. This sequence joins TRBV11-2 and TRBJ2-6; TRBD1 might be the D (6 bases). CDR3 loop: CASSRLFRTGSPGANVLTF. Written as DNA, the CDR3 is TGTGCCAGCAGCCGCTTATTCAGAACAGGGTCCCCGGGGGCCAACGTCCTGACTTTC.